This entry features one T cell receptor (beta chain) sequence. In its sample, this clone was seen once. Its antigen has not been determined. The record has no base qualities; no much larger clone is one base away. This entry belongs to a study of T cell changes during pregnancy in multiple sclerosis (dated by TCRdb to the late 2010s). With respect to the entire study: The study looked at changes in the T cell repertoire across pregnancy in women with multiple sclerosis.

The library was obtained by the immunoSEQ multiplex PCR assay. TCRdb retrieved this table from immuneACCESS and kept in-frame rearrangements only. Not all clones are present; in checked studies, unresolved V genes account for under half, and no reason is known for the remainder. This sample has under 75,000 clones in its table, and 80% to 95% of those were observed once. Together, the top ten hold about 3% of the sample. Measured from the cysteine to the phenylalanine, the CDR3 is 15 residues long. Only the CDR3 region is kept as DNA, spanning 45 bases read in frame from base 1. From the germline V gene (reference sequence), CDR1 is LNHDA and CDR2 is SQIVND. Trimming leaves V shorter by 3 bases and J shorter by 2 bases, with the junction holding 4 bases beyond the gene matches.

The sample in question was CD8+ T cells from peripheral blood mononuclear cells, obtained in the second trimester of pregnancy. The chain is encoded by TRBV19 joined to TRBJ2-7, with 10 middle bases fitting TRBD2. This TCR was recovered from a female donor with multiple sclerosis, enrolled in a pregnancy study. Read as DNA, the sequence is TGTGCCAGTAGTATCGGGACTAGCGATCCCTACGAGCAGTACTTC. Its protein reads: CASSIGTSDPYEQYF.